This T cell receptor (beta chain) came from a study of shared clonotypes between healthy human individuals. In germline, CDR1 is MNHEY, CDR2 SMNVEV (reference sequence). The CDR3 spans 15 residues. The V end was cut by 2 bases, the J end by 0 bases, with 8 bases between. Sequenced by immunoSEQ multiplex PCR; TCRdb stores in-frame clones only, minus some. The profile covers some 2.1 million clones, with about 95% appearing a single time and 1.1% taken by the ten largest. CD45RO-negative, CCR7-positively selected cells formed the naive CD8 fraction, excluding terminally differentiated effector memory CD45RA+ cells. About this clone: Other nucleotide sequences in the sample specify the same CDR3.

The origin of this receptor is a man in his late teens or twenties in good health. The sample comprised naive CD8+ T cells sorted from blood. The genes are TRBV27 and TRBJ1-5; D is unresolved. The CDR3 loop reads CASSLGPNSNQPQHF. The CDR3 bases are TGTGCCAGCAGTTTAGGCCCGAATAGCAATCAGCCCCAGCATTTT.